The 14 T cell receptor beta chains presented below share a single source sample, sequenced in a study of T-cell memory formation after mild COVID-19. In TCRdb, the 5' RACE reads were re-called with MiXCR into one record per CDR3 protein. The sample yields 300,000 or so distinct CDR3 sequences, roughly 15% seen once. The specimen sequenced was PBMCs or a T cell subset sorted from them (not recorded which). The source of these receptors is a man younger than 35 who had mild COVID-19 (a few samples of this study predate the infection). Cell type and time point are not known.

This clonotype was counted a few times. The chain's CDR3 is CASSSQVTEAFF. The CDR3 DNA follows: TGCGCCAGCAGCTCGCAGGTGACTGAAGCTTTCTTT. The gene calls are TRBV5-1 and TRBJ1-1; D uncertain. CDR3 length equals 12 residues. Trimming stripped 3 bases from V and 5 bases from J, with 8 bases between. Germline-derived CDR1 and CDR2 are SGHRS and YFSETQ.

The chain recombines TRBV12-3 or TRBV12-4 with TRBJ2-1; the D is unclear. The CDR3 totals 12 residues. Trimming took 1 base from V and 12 from J, leaving 10 bases between them. CDR3 sequence: CASSLGGPAQFF. The CDR3 coding sequence is TGTGCCAGCAGTTTAGGCGGACCTGCGCAGTTCTTC.

V usage is TRBV29-1 and J usage is TRBJ2-1; TRBD1 is a possible D gene (6 bases). Trimming pared 5 bases from V and 4 bases from J, leaving 12 bases between. There are 13 residues in the CDR3. The V gene's germline CDR1 is SQVTM and CDR2 ANQGSEA. The CDR3 DNA sequence: TGCAGCGTTCTGGACAGCCAGTACAATGAGCAGTTCTTC. Protein product: CSVLDSQYNEQFF.

V and J are TRBV29-1 and TRBJ1-5; TRBD1 matches 10 bases. CDR1 SQVTM and CDR2 ANQGSEA come from the germline V gene. Trimming took 6 bases from V and 6 from J; bases not matched to a gene: 8. The length of the CDR3 is 14 residues. CDR3 amino acids: CSVETGGRGQPQHF. The CDR3 DNA sequence: TGCAGCGTCGAGACAGGGGGCCGGGGTCAGCCCCAGCATTTT. Variable domain in full (rest from reference TRBV29-1 and TRBJ1-5): SAVISQKPSRDICQRGTSLTIQCQVDSQVTMMFWYRQQPGQSLTLIATANQGSEATYESGFVIDKFPISRPNLTFSTLTVSNMSPEDSSIYLCSVETGGRGQPQHFGDGTRLSIL.

The table lists this clonotype with many counts. The rearrangement joins TRBV4-2 to TRBJ1-4; D perhaps matches TRBD1 (5 bases). This CDR3 contains 14 residues. Trimming removed 0 bases from V and 3 bases from J, with 5 bases in between. Germline-derived CDR1 and CDR2 are LGHNA and YNFKEQ. The CDR3 DNA reads TGTGCCAGCAGCCAAGAGACAGCTAATGAAAAACTGTTTTTT. Protein sequence: CASSQETANEKLFF.

This clonotype was observed a few times. The CDR3 region is CASTGSGANVLTF. The CDR3 bases are TGTGCCAGCACGGGTTCCGGGGCCAACGTCCTGACTTTC. This chain joins TRBV2 and TRBJ2-6; D is uncertain. Trimming pared 7 bases from V and 4 bases from J, leaving 8 bases between. CDR1 SNHLY and CDR2 FYNNEI come from the germline V gene. The CDR3 totals 13 residues.

The chain couples TRBV18 to TRBJ1-6; no clear D gene. V was shortened by 0 bases and J by 11 bases, with 17 bases between the two germline ends. The CDR3 has 16 residues. The germline gives CDR1 KGHSH, CDR2 LQKENI. The CDR3 region is CASSPPPATRGTPLHF. As DNA, the CDR3 is TGTGCCAGCTCACCACCGCCGGCCACTCGAGGGACACCCCTCCACTTT. The entire variable domain, with the rest obtained from reference TRBV18 and TRBJ1-6, is as follows: NAGVMQNPRHLVRRRGQEARLRCSPMKGHSHVYWYRQLPEEGLKFMVYLQKENIIDESGMPKERFSAEFPKEGPSILRIQQVVRGDSAAYFCASSPPPATRGTPLHFGNGTRLTVT.

This clonotype was found a few times. The chain uses TRBV7-9 and TRBJ1-1, with 7 positions matching TRBD1. Trimming cost V 3 bases and J 4 bases; bases outside gene matches: 5. Germline V CDR1 and CDR2: SEHNR, FQNEAQ (reference sequence). The CDR3 consists of 14 residues. The CDR3: CASSFSQGSTEAFF. The CDR3 DNA is TGTGCCAGCAGCTTCTCACAGGGGAGCACTGAAGCTTTCTTT.

This clonotype was picked up a small number of times. The chain carries TRBV2 and TRBJ2-3; 8 nucleotides line up with TRBD2. CDR3 length: 16 amino acids. Germline assignment: CDR1 SNHLY and CDR2 FYNNEI. V was clipped by 6 bases and J by 0 bases; unmatched bases: 8. The chain's CDR3 is CASSKRGLTSTDTQYF. The DNA of the CDR3 is TGTGCCAGCAGCAAGCGGGGGCTGACTAGCACAGATACGCAGTATTTT.

V is TRBV4-1 and J is TRBJ2-7; D gene unclear. The CDR3 contains 14 residues. V was trimmed by 4 bases and J by 3 bases, leaving 13 bases between them. Per the germline V gene, CDR1 is MGHRA and CDR2 is YSYEKL. The DNA of the CDR3 is TGCGCCAGCAGCCCTACCACGTCCCGCTACGAGCAGTACTTC. Protein sequence: CASSPTTSRYEQYF.

In its sample, this clonotype was seen a few times. V gene TRBV18 combines with J gene TRBJ1-5; D is unclear. The CDR3 has 13 amino acids. V was trimmed by 2 bases and J by 5 bases, leaving 7 bases between them. Per the germline V gene, CDR1 is KGHSH and CDR2 is LQKENI. The CDR3 sequence: CASSPEGYQPQHF. In DNA form, the CDR3 reads TGTGCCAGCTCACCAGAGGGATATCAGCCCCAGCATTTT.

This clonotype has more than one count but fewer than ten. V and J are TRBV4-3 and TRBJ2-1; TRBD1 matches 9 bases. V was clipped by 0 bases and J by 2 bases; unmatched bases: 5. The length of the CDR3 is 17 residues. Germline CDR1 is LGHNA and CDR2 is YSLEER. CDR3 protein: CASSQEGTGYTYNEQFF. DNA of the CDR3: TGCGCCAGCAGCCAAGAGGGGACAGGGTACACCTACAATGAGCAGTTCTTC.

The chain combines TRBV7-6 with TRBJ2-2, with 7 positions matching TRBD2. Germline CDR1 is SGHVS and CDR2 is FNYEAQ. The CDR3 loop spans 16 amino acids. J was trimmed by 8 bases and V by 2 bases; bases with no gene match: 11. CDR3 loop: CASSLSRTSSVGELFF. The CDR3 DNA follows: TGTGCCAGCAGCTTAAGTAGGACTAGTTCGGTTGGGGAGCTGTTTTTT.

At least ten counts were recorded for this clonotype. V and J are TRBV12-3 or TRBV12-4 and TRBJ2-3; either TRBD1 or TRBD2 may fit D (6 bases each). The ends were cut back, 7 bases at V and 2 bases at J, with 16 bases in the middle. This CDR3 comprises 15 residues. The CDR3 spells CASTPPGADTDTQYF. Written as DNA, the CDR3 is TGTGCCAGCACTCCTCCGGGGGCGGACACAGATACGCAGTATTTT.